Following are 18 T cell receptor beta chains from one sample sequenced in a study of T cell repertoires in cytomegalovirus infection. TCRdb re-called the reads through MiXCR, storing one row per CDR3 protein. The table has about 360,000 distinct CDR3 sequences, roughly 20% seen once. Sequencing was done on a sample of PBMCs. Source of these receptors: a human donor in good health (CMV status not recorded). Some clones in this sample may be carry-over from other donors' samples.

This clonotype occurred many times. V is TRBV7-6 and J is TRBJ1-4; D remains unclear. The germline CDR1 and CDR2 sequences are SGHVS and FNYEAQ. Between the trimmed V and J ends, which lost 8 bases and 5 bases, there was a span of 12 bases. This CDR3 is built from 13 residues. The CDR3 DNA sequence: TGTGCCAGCCCCCCATCCAGGAATGAAAAACTGTTTTTT. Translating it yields CASPPSRNEKLFF. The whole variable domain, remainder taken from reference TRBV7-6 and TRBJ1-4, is GAGVSQSPRYKVTKRGQDVALRCDPISGHVSLYWYRQALGQGPEFLTYFNYEAQQDKSGLPNDRFSAERPEGSISTLTIQRTEQRDSAMYRCASPPSRNEKLFFGSGTQLSVL.

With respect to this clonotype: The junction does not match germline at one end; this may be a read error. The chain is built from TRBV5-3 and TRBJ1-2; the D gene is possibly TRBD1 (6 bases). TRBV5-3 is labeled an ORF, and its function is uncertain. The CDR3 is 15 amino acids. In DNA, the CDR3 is TGTGCCAGCAGCTTGATTCCCCAGGGGTTCTATGGCTACACCTTC. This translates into CASSLIPQGFYGYTF.

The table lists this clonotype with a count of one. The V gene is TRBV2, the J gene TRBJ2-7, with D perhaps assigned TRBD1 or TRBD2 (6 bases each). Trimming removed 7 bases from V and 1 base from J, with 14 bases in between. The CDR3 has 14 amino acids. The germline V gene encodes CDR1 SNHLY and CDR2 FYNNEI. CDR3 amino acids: CASNFGGASYEQYF. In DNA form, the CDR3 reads TGTGCCAGCAACTTCGGGGGCGCTTCCTACGAGCAGTACTTC.

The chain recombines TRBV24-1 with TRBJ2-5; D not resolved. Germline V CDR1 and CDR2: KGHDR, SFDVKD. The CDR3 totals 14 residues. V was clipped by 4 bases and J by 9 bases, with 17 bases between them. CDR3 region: CATSDPGYDVAQYF. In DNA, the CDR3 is TGTGCCACCAGTGACCCGGGCTACGACGTGGCCCAGTACTTC.

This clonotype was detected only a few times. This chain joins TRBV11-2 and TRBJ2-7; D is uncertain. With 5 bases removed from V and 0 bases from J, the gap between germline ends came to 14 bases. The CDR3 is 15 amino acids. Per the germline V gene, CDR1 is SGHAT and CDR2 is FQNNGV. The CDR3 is CASSVLVSGSYEQYF. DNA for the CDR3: TGTGCCAGCAGCGTGTTGGTTTCGGGCTCCTACGAGCAGTACTTC.

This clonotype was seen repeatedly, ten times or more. CDR3 in amino acids: CASSFGPISGNTIYF. The CDR3 DNA follows: TGTGCCAGCAGCTTCGGACCGATCTCTGGAAACACCATATATTTT. The rearrangement uses TRBV7-6 and TRBJ1-3; no reliable D call. V dropped 3 bases and J dropped 0 bases, with 9 bases sitting between them. Germline V gene data show CDR1 as SGHVS and CDR2 as FNYEAQ. The CDR3 is 15 amino acids.

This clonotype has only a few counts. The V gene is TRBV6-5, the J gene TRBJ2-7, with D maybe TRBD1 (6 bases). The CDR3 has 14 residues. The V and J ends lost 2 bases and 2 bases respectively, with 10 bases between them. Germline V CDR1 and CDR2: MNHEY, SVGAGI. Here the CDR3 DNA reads TGTGCCAGCAGTTACGCACAGGGCCCCTACGAGCAGTACTTC. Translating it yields CASSYAQGPYEQYF.

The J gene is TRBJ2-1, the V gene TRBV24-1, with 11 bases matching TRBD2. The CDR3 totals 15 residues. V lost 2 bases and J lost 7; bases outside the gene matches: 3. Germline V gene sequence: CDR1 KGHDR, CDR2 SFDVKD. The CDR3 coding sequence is TGTGCCACCAGTGATTCCGGGACTAGCGGAAATGAGCAGTTCTTC. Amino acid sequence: CATSDSGTSGNEQFF.

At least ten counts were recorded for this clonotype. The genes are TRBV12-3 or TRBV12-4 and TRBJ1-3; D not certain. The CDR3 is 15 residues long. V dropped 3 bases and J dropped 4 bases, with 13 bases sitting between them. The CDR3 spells CASSFPPFTGNTIYF. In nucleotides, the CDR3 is TGTGCCAGCAGTTTCCCCCCCTTCACCGGAAACACCATATATTTT.

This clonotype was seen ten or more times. The chain's CDR3 is CASSQVADISYEQYF. The DNA for the CDR3 is TGCGCCAGCAGCCAAGTCGCAGACATCTCCTACGAGCAGTACTTC. V usage is TRBV4-1 and J usage is TRBJ2-7; D is undetermined. Between the trimmed V and J ends, which lost 1 base and 0 bases, there was a span of 10 bases. Per the germline V gene, CDR1 is MGHRA and CDR2 is YSYEKL. The CDR3 has 15 residues.

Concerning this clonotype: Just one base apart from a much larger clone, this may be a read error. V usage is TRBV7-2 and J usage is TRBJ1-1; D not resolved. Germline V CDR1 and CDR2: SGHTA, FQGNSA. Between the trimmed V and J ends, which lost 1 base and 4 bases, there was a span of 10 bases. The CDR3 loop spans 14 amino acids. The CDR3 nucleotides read TGTGCCAGCAGCTTAGACAGATGGACCACTGAAGCTTTCTTT. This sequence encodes CASSLDRWTTEAFF.

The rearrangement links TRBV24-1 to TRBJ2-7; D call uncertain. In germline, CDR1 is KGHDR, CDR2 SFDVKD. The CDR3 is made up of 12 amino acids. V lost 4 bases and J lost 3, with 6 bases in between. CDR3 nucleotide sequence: TGTGCCACCAGTGAGGACGGCTACGAGCAGTACTTC. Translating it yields CATSEDGYEQYF.

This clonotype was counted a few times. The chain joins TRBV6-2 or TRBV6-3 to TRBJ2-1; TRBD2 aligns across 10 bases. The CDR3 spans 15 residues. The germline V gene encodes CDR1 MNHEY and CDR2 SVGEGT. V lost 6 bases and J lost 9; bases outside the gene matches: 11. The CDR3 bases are TGTGCCAGCAGGGGACCCCTAGCGGGGGCCGGTGAGCAGTTCTTC. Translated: CASRGPLAGAGEQFF.

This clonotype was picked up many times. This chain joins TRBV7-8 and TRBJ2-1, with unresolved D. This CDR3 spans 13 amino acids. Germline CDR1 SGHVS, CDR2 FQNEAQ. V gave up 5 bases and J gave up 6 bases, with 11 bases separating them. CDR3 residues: CASSHPPPNEQFF. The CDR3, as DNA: TGTGCCAGCAGCCACCCCCCCCCCAATGAGCAGTTCTTC.

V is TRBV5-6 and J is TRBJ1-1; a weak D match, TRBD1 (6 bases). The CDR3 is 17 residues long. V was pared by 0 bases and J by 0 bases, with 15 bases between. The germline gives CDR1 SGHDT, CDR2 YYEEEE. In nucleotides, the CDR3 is TGTGCCAGCAGCTTGGTTCAGGGGACGGTAATGAACACTGAAGCTTTCTTT. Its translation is CASSLVQGTVMNTEAFF.

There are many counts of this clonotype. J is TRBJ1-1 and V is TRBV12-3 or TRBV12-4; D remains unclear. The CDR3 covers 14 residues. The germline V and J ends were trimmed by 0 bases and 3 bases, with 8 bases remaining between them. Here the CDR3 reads CASSLAQIYTEAFF. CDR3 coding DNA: TGTGCCAGCAGTTTAGCACAGATTTACACTGAAGCTTTCTTT.

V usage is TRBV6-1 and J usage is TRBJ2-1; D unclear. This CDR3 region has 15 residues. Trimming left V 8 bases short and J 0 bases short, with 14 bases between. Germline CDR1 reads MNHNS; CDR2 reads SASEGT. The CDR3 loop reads CASSRAESSYNEQFF. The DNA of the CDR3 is TGTGCCAGCTCAAGGGCGGAAAGCTCCTACAATGAGCAGTTCTTC.

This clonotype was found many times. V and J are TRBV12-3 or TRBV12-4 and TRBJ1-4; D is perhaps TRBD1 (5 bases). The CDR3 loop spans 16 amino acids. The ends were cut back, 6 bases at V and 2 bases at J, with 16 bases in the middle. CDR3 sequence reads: CASSSTAGVTNEKLFF. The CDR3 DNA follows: TGTGCCAGCAGCAGCACCGCGGGGGTGACTAATGAAAAACTGTTTTTT.